Listed below are T cell receptor beta chains from one sample, sequenced in a study of T cell responses to AZD1222 COVID-19 vaccine. The table came from immunoSEQ multiplex PCR; TCRdb's copy has only in-frame clones and leaves some out. The sample records 40,000 to 60,000 clones, 80% to 90% being singletons. The sequences come from peripheral blood, collected 28 days after the second AZD1222 dose. The source is an adult who received the AZD1222 COVID-19 vaccine. Both conserved end residues are part of each CDR3. The D gene is left open where the match is weak. Clone sizes are given selectively: once, few, many, or a class where the clone is expanded.

V gene	D gene	J gene	clone size	CDR3 protein
TRBV7-8	.	TRBJ1-1	.	CASSYDGGTEAFF
TRBV28	.	TRBJ1-2	.	CASREPDGYTF
TRBV10-1	.	TRBJ2-3	.	CASSDSTDTQYF
TRBV7-2	TRBD1	TRBJ2-3	.	CASSAYRGTQYF
TRBV4-2	TRBD2	TRBJ2-7	.	CASSQEASGAYEQYF
TRBV5-4	.	TRBJ2-5	.	CASSLNPYLRGETQYF
TRBV28	TRBD2	TRBJ2-7	.	CASSALGLAGEEQYF
TRBV5-1	.	TRBJ2-7	.	CASRLDPSSYEQYF
TRBV15	.	TRBJ2-5	.	CATSRDSSRGFLETQYF
TRBV6-5	TRBD1	TRBJ1-2	.	CASRNSGTGYGYTF
TRBV7-2	.	TRBJ2-1	medium-sized	CASGPPERTTSYNEQFF
TRBV18	.	TRBJ1-2	.	CASSPAASNYGYTF
TRBV5-8	.	TRBJ1-5	once	CASGLGVVRGNQPQHF
TRBV5-1	.	TRBJ2-7	.	CASSLGQRGNEQYF
TRBV12-3/TRBV12-4	.	TRBJ1-3	.	CASSLGNTIYF
TRBV11-2	TRBD1	TRBJ2-7	.	CASSSRTGTYEQYF
TRBV6-5	.	TRBJ2-7	.	CASSYSSGYGHEQYF
TRBV11-1	TRBD1	TRBJ1-1	.	CASSGRQGFNTEAFF
TRBV29-1	TRBD1	TRBJ2-4	.	CSVTDRGIAKNIQYF
TRBV7-8	.	TRBJ1-2	.	CASSSHPVWGGYTF
TRBV6-5	.	TRBJ1-6	few	CASTPQANSPLHF
TRBV4-2	TRBD2	TRBJ2-1	.	CASSQKTGTSPYNEQFF
TRBV30	.	TRBJ1-1	.	CAWSDTGTEAFF
TRBV29-1	TRBD1	TRBJ2-2	.	CSGSGTGNTGELFF
TRBV10-3	.	TRBJ2-1	.	CATGSLINEQFF
TRBV7-9	TRBD2	TRBJ2-7	.	CASRGLAGEGEQYF
TRBV2	.	TRBJ1-5	few	CASRGIQGRSNQPQHF
TRBV11-3	TRBD1	TRBJ2-2	.	CASSQTGRATGELFF
TRBV4-2	.	TRBJ1-1	.	CASSQAVTSQRVNTEAFF
TRBV19	.	TRBJ1-5	.	CASSPAAGRVNQPQHF
TRBV7-2	TRBD2	TRBJ2-1	.	CASSLSGSNDEQFF
TRBV21-1	.	TRBJ1-4	.	CASTASGTSNEKLFF
TRBV5-8	TRBD2	TRBJ2-3	.	CASSLEVASGSADTQYF
TRBV4-3	.	TRBJ2-4	few	CASSHDPDPKNIQYF
TRBV10-3	.	TRBJ1-3	.	CAISDASGNTIYF
TRBV4-2	TRBD2	TRBJ2-2	once	CASSQVLGLAGGPTGELFF
TRBV7-2	.	TRBJ2-7	.	CASSLASGSYEQYF
TRBV18	.	TRBJ2-3	.	CASSPELQDTQYF
TRBV30	TRBD1	TRBJ1-1	.	CAWSAPQGDAFF
TRBV6-1	.	TRBJ1-6	.	CASSEVRSPLHF
TRBV10-3	.	TRBJ2-7	.	CAISSTGYEQYF
TRBV5-1	TRBD1	TRBJ2-7	.	CASSVGTGRSEQYF
TRBV28	.	TRBJ1-2	.	CASSDSRGIVGGYTF
TRBV18	.	TRBJ2-7	once	CASSSGGGSYEQYF
TRBV28	TRBD1	TRBJ1-6	.	CASSSTDRERGSPLHF
TRBV4-1	.	TRBJ2-3	once	CASSQESQPDTQYF
TRBV2	.	TRBJ2-7	.	CASRLVYEQYF
TRBV28	.	TRBJ1-2	.	CARITNGGSGYTF
TRBV5-6	.	TRBJ2-2	.	CASSLIPDTGELFF
TRBV28	.	TRBJ2-7	.	CASSSLGGRVNSYEQYF
TRBV6-5	TRBD1	TRBJ2-7	few	CASSYGQGYYEQYF
TRBV27	.	TRBJ2-3	.	CASTPGGPTDTQYF
TRBV2	TRBD1	TRBJ2-2	.	CASSEEGQAGELFF
TRBV7-6	.	TRBJ2-2	.	CASSLVRLGAGELFF
TRBV18	TRBD1	TRBJ2-5	once	CASSPGQGVGRETQYF
TRBV6-5	.	TRBJ1-1	.	CASSYSGGEAFF
TRBV5-1	TRBD1	TRBJ2-7	.	CASSSDRAYEQYF
TRBV6-2/TRBV6-3	.	TRBJ1-3	.	CASSQTSSTGNTIYF